A single sample is the source of the 10 T cell receptor beta chains below, sequenced in a study of cytomegalovirus exposure and HLA in healthy donors. The PCR had 60 Vbeta and 13 Jbeta primers. Generated by immunoSEQ multiplex PCR, the TCRdb table keeps only in-frame clones and is missing some. The sample shows about 160,000 clones, approximately 81% of them seen only once. Sequenced: PBMCs. The receptors shown here come from a man in his late teens or twenties in good health and CMV-seronegative.

The rearrangement joins TRBV10-1 to TRBJ2-3, with 9 positions matching TRBD2. Germline V gives CDR1 WNHNN, CDR2 SYGVQD (reference sequence). The CDR3 loop spans 16 amino acids. V gave up 4 bases and J gave up 5 bases; unmatched junction bases: 10. Here the CDR3 DNA reads TGCGCCAGCAGTGCGCTTAGCGGGAGTCGTGTAGATACGCAGTATTTT. It encodes CASSALSGSRVDTQYF.

The chain uses TRBV2 and TRBJ1-5; D unclear. Trimming shortened V by 4 bases and J by 1 base, and 11 bases separated the two germline ends. The germline gives CDR1 SNHLY, CDR2 FYNNEI. The CDR3 covers 15 residues. The DNA of the CDR3 is TGTGCCAGCAGTGGGCCGACTGAGAGCAATCAGCCCCAGCATTTT. It translates to CASSGPTESNQPQHF.

V is TRBV6-1 and J is TRBJ2-7, with TRBD2 identical over 11 bases. Per germline, CDR1 MNHNS and CDR2 SASEGT. The CDR3 runs to 17 residues. V shed 0 bases and J 0 bases; nucleotides not matched to a gene: 4. CDR3 region: CASSEAGTSGPSYEQYF. CDR3 DNA: TGTGCCAGCAGTGAAGCCGGGACTAGCGGTCCCTCCTACGAGCAGTACTTC.

The gene calls are TRBV9 and TRBJ2-2, with 10 bases identical to TRBD2. Germline V gene sequence: CDR1 SGDLS, CDR2 YYNGEE. The CDR3 spans 14 residues. The V gene end was trimmed by 2 bases and the J gene end by 6 bases; junction bases not matched to a gene: 1. CDR3 nucleotides: TGTGCCAGCAGCGTTAGCGGGAGGTCCGGGGAGCTGTTTTTT. Protein product: CASSVSGRSGELFF.

V gene TRBV4-1 combines with J gene TRBJ1-2; D might be TRBD1 (5 bases). Germline CDR1 and CDR2: MGHRA and YSYEKL. The CDR3 has 15 residues. V dropped 5 bases and J dropped 5 bases, with 18 bases sitting between them. CDR3 protein: CASSVRGWEGYGYTF. The CDR3 coding sequence is TGCGCCAGCAGCGTAAGGGGTTGGGAAGGTTATGGCTACACCTTC.

Only a few counts were recorded for this clone. The chain joins TRBV6-5 to TRBJ1-2, with a possible D match to TRBD1 (6 bases). Germline CDR1 is MNHEY and CDR2 is SVGAGI. The CDR3 is 15 amino acids. V was pared by 0 bases and J by 4 bases, with 12 bases between. DNA for the CDR3: TGTGCCAGCAGTTACTCCCGCGGGGGCGGCTATGGCTACACCTTC. Its protein is CASSYSRGGGYGYTF.

The genes are TRBV6-1 and TRBJ1-4; D might be TRBD1 (6 bases). Trimming left V 5 bases short and J 0 bases short, with 10 bases between. Germline CDR1 reads MNHNS; CDR2 reads SASEGT. This CDR3 region has 15 residues. The CDR3, as DNA: TGTGCCAGCAGTTCTACAGGGTCAACTAATGAAAAACTGTTTTTT. Its translation is CASSSTGSTNEKLFF.

The chain carries TRBV5-1 and TRBJ2-1; the match to TRBD1 covers 7 bases. Germline V gene data show CDR1 as SGHRS and CDR2 as YFSETQ. The trim removed 6 bases at V and 7 bases at J, leaving 1 base unmatched. CDR3 length equals 11 residues. CDR3 DNA sequence: TGCGCCAGCACCAGGGGGAATGAGCAGTTCTTC. Translated: CASTRGNEQFF.

V and J are TRBV10-1 and TRBJ1-1, with D possibly TRBD1 on 6 matching bases. V gave up 6 bases and J gave up 3 bases, with 11 bases separating them. The germline CDR1 and CDR2 sequences are WNHNN and SYGVQD (reference sequence). The CDR3 extends over 13 amino acids. The CDR3 protein is CASRREGDTEAFF. Written as DNA, the CDR3 is TGCGCCAGCAGGAGGGAGGGGGACACTGAAGCTTTCTTT.

This clone was detected only a few times. The chain recombines TRBV30 with TRBJ2-3; perhaps TRBD2 as D (6 bases). V was trimmed by 1 base and J by 12 bases, leaving 20 bases between them. Per the germline V gene, CDR1 is GTSNPN and CDR2 is SVGIG (reference sequence). This CDR3 has 14 residues. The CDR3, as DNA: TGTGCCTGGAGTGAAGGGTCTAGCGATGAAACTCAGTATTTT. Translating gives CAWSEGSSDETQYF.